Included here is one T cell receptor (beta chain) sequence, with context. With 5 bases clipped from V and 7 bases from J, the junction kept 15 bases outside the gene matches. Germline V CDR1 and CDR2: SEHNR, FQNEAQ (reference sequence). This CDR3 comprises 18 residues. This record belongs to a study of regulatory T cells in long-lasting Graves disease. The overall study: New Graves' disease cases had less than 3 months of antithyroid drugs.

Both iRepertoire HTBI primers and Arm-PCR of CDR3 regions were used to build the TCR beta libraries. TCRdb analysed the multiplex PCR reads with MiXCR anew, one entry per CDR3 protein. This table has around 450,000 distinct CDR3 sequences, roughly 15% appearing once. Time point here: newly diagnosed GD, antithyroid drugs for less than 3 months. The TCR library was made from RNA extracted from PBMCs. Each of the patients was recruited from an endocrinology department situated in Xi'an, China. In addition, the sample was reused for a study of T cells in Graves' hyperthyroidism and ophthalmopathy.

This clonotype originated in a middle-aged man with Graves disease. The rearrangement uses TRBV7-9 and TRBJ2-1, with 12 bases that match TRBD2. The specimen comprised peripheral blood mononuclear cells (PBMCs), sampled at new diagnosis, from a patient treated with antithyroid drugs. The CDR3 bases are TGTGCCAGCAGCCGGACACAGGGGCTCCTAGCGGGAGGGAATGAGCAGTTCTTC. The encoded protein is CASSRTQGLLAGGNEQFF.